The 18 T cell receptor beta chains below all came from one sample that was sequenced in a study of shared clonotypes between healthy human individuals. Naive CD8 cells lacked CD45RO, underwent positive selection for CCR7 and left out terminally differentiated effector memory CD45RA+ cells. Data came from immunoSEQ multiplex PCR; TCRdb stores just in-frame clones and leaves some out. Counted here are around 2,000,000 clones, about 95% occurring once; the ten biggest clones make up roughly 1%. Sequenced: naive CD8+ T cells sorted from blood. The receptors were gathered from a young man in good health.

The V gene is TRBV23-1, the J gene TRBJ2-2; the match to TRBD2 covers 7 bases. TRBV23-1 is filed as an ORF, its function uncertain. This CDR3 spans 17 amino acids. The V and J ends lost 3 bases and 4 bases, in that order; junction bases with no gene match: 11. The CDR3 spells CASSQMLAGEGTGELFF. CDR3 DNA sequence: TGCGCCAGCAGTCAGATGCTGGCGGGAGAAGGCACCGGGGAGCTGTTTTTT.

The sample holds one count of this clone. The chain employs TRBV7-9 and TRBJ2-7; 9 positions match TRBD1. V lost 6 bases to trimming and J lost 7 bases; unmatched junction nucleotides: 13. This CDR3 spans 15 amino acids. In germline, CDR1 is SEHNR, CDR2 FQNEAQ (reference sequence). Here the CDR3 DNA reads TGTGCCAGCAGTCACCCGGCCGGGACAGGGAATGAGCAGTACTTC. Its protein product is CASSHPAGTGNEQYF.

The rearrangement links TRBV2 to TRBJ1-1; 8 nucleotides agree with TRBD1. The V gene's germline CDR1 is SNHLY and CDR2 FYNNEI. This CDR3 spans 15 amino acids. V was clipped by 1 base and J by 5 bases; unmatched bases: 6. Here the CDR3 reads CASSEGQGARTEAFF. DNA for the CDR3: TGTGCCAGCAGTGAAGGTCAGGGGGCGAGGACTGAAGCTTTCTTT.

The chain uses TRBV6-5 and TRBJ2-7; 7 bases fit TRBD1. Germline V gene sequence: CDR1 MNHEY, CDR2 SVGAGI. The ends lost 5 bases at V and 7 bases at J; junction bases unmatched: 5. This CDR3 has 12 amino acids. This chain's CDR3 is CASSSDRDEQYF. CDR3 bases: TGTGCCAGCAGTAGCGACAGGGATGAGCAGTACTTC.

The chain links TRBV6-1 to TRBJ2-2, with TRBD2 identical over 12 bases. This CDR3 region has 19 residues. With V trimmed by 4 bases and J by 1 base, 10 bases remained unmatched. The germline CDR1 and CDR2 sequences are MNHNS and SASEGT. The CDR3 bases are TGTGCCAGCAGTGGCCCCCGGACTAGCGGGATAGAGAACACCGGGGAGCTGTTTTTT. Its translation: CASSGPRTSGIENTGELFF.

This clone was detected only a few times. V is TRBV10-2 and J is TRBJ1-5; 8 nucleotides agree with TRBD1. This CDR3 spans 13 amino acids. Germline loops: CDR1 WSHSY, CDR2 SAAADI. V shed 6 bases and J 13 bases; nucleotides not matched to a gene: 11. CDR3 bases: TGCGCCAGCAGCCCCGGACAGGGTCCCGGTCAGCATTTT. Translation: CASSPGQGPGQHF.

Comments on this clone: This sample includes further DNA sequences coding for the same CDR3. The chain combines TRBV19 with TRBJ2-7, with no clear D. With 3 bases removed from V and 0 bases from J, the gap between germline ends came to 6 bases. CDR1 and CDR2 from the germline V gene are LNHDA and SQIVND (reference sequence). This CDR3 has 13 residues. The DNA for the CDR3 is TGTGCCAGTAGTATTGACAACTCCTACGAGCAGTACTTC. This translates into CASSIDNSYEQYF.

The chain carries TRBV7-2 and TRBJ2-7; D uncertain. The germline CDR1 and CDR2 sequences are SGHTA and FQGNSA. The CDR3 spans 15 residues. V shed 2 bases and J shed 0 bases, with 11 bases lying between them. In DNA, the CDR3 is TGTGCCAGCAGCTTAAGCCCGAACCCCTCCTACGAGCAGTACTTC. This codes for CASSLSPNPSYEQYF.

The V gene is TRBV7-9, the J gene TRBJ1-5, with D perhaps TRBD1 (5 bases). V was shortened by 5 bases and J by 2 bases, with 10 bases between the two germline ends. The CDR3 contains 14 residues. In germline, CDR1 is SEHNR, CDR2 FQNEAQ (reference sequence). This CDR3 is CASSPLRGNQPQHF. As DNA, the CDR3 is TGTGCCAGCAGCCCCCTCAGGGGCAATCAGCCCCAGCATTTT.

The gene calls are TRBV10-2 and TRBJ2-5; a weak D match, TRBD2 (5 bases). Per the germline V gene, CDR1 is WSHSY and CDR2 is SAAADI. Trimming took 6 bases from V and 5 from J, leaving 19 bases between them. This CDR3 region has 15 residues. The CDR3 region has the DNA TGCGCCAGCAGGGTCGCTGGGAGCCGACTGGAGACCCAGTACTTC. Residues: CASRVAGSRLETQYF.

The sample holds a few counts of this clone. Other DNA sequences from this sample encode an identical CDR3 as well. The genes are TRBV27 and TRBJ2-7, with D possibly matching TRBD1 (6 bases). With 3 bases removed from V and 0 bases from J, the gap between germline ends came to 9 bases. Germline values: CDR1 MNHEY, CDR2 SMNVEV (reference sequence). The CDR3 has 14 residues. The CDR3, as DNA: TGTGCCAGCAGTTTCAGGGGAAGCTCCTACGAGCAGTACTTC. Amino acids: CASSFRGSSYEQYF.

The rearrangement joins TRBV7-9 to TRBJ2-7; TRBD1 matches at 9 bases. Germline V gene data show CDR1 as SEHNR and CDR2 as FQNEAQ (reference sequence). CDR3 length: 13 residues. The junction had 3 bases not matched to a gene; V was cut back by 4 bases and J by 5 bases. The CDR3 spells CASSWDRDDEQYF. Written as DNA, the CDR3 is TGTGCCAGCAGCTGGGACAGGGATGACGAGCAGTACTTC. The full variable domain, its missing parts supplied by reference TRBV7-9 and TRBJ2-7, is DTGVSQNPRHKITKRGQNVTFRCDPISEHNRLYWYRQTLGQGPEFLTYFQNEAQLEKSRLLSDRFSAERPKGSFSTLEIQRTEQGDSAMYLCASSWDRDDEQYFGPGTRLTVT.

V gene TRBV7-9 combines with J gene TRBJ2-7, with 7 nucleotides matching TRBD1. From germline, CDR1 is SEHNR and CDR2 FQNEAQ (reference sequence). Trimming took 4 bases from V and 7 from J; bases not matched to a gene: 10. This CDR3 comprises 14 residues. CDR3 nucleotide sequence: TGTGCCAGCAGCTCTTCCGGGACAGCTCGAGAGCAGTACTTC. It yields the protein CASSSSGTAREQYF.

The chain combines TRBV2 with TRBJ2-7; D may be TRBD1 (6 bases). With 8 bases removed from V and 4 bases from J, the gap between germline ends came to 15 bases. The CDR3 runs to 13 residues. From germline, CDR1 is SNHLY and CDR2 FYNNEI. CDR3 sequence: CASVYRETYEQYF. CDR3 DNA: TGTGCCAGCGTATACAGGGAGACGTACGAGCAGTACTTC.

The rearrangement uses TRBV4-1 and TRBJ2-2, with D perhaps TRBD1 (6 bases). V was cut by 4 bases and J by 5 bases, with 17 bases left in between. The CDR3 has 16 residues. Germline loops: CDR1 MGHRA, CDR2 YSYEKL. The CDR3 spells CASSPRTDTITGELFF. CDR3 nucleotide sequence: TGCGCCAGCAGCCCTAGGACAGACACAATAACCGGGGAGCTGTTTTTT.

This sequence joins TRBV27 and TRBJ1-4; D may be TRBD1 (6 bases). The CDR3 totals 14 residues. V was shortened by 3 bases and J by 4 bases, with 9 bases between the two germline ends. Looked up from germline, CDR1 is MNHEY and CDR2 is SMNVEV (reference sequence). As DNA, the CDR3 is TGTGCCAGCAGTTTGACAGGTCTTAATGAAAAACTGTTTTTT. Protein product: CASSLTGLNEKLFF.

A note on this clone: The same CDR3 arises from other DNA sequences in this sample as well. The chain has TRBV7-9 and TRBJ1-1, with D possibly TRBD1 on 5 matching bases. Per the germline V gene, CDR1 is SEHNR and CDR2 is FQNEAQ (reference sequence). This CDR3 has 15 amino acids. The V gene lost 1 base and the J gene lost 5 bases, with 14 bases spanning the gap. CDR3 amino acids: CASSLVGLGETEAFF. The CDR3 nucleotides are TGTGCCAGCAGCTTAGTGGGTTTGGGGGAAACTGAAGCTTTCTTT.

CDR3 sequence (DNA): TGCGCCAGCAGCCAAGATCGGCTCAGCTCCTACGAGCAGTACTTC. Residues: CASSQDRLSSYEQYF. The gene calls are TRBV4-3 and TRBJ2-7, with D uncertain. Germline V gene lookup returns CDR1 LGHNA and CDR2 YSLEER. This CDR3 comprises 15 residues. Trimming removed 0 bases at V and 0 bases at J, with 9 bases between.